This is a list of T cell receptor beta chains from one sample in a study of T cells in Graves' hyperthyroidism and ophthalmopathy. One entry per CDR3 protein results from TCRdb running MiXCR on the multiplex PCR reads. This table holds some 650,000 distinct CDR3 sequences, about a sixth found once. The material sequenced was blood. These TCRs come from a woman in her forties with Graves' ophthalmopathy. Each CDR3 is given with its conserved first and last residue. The D gene is left open where the match is weak. Where a row states a size, it is once, few, many or the class of an expanded clone; other rows omit it.

V: TRBV3-1; size: once; D: TRBD1; J: TRBJ1-1; DNA: TGTGCCAGCAGCCCGAGGACAGGATGCGCGGGCACTGAAGCTTTCTTT; CDR3: CASSPRTGCAGTEAFF
V: TRBV5-5; size: many; D: NA; J: TRBJ2-7; DNA: TGTGCCAGCAGCTTGGTTGGCCAGGCCGTTACCTACGAGCAGTACTTC; CDR3: CASSLVGQAVTYEQYF
V: TRBV27; size: NA; D: NA; J: TRBJ2-7; DNA: TGTGCCAGCAGTTACAGACAGATACCTACGAACGAGCAGTACTTC; CDR3: CASSYRQIPTNEQYF
V: TRBV2; size: many; D: NA; J: TRBJ1-5; DNA: TGTGCCACCCCCACCCGACAGCCCCAGCATTTT; CDR3: CATPTRQPQHF
V: TRBV12-3/TRBV12-4; size: NA; D: TRBD1; J: TRBJ1-2; DNA: TGTGCCAGCAGCCCTGGACAGGAAATATATGGCTACACCTTC; CDR3: CASSPGQEIYGYTF
V: TRBV20-1; size: NA; D: NA; J: TRBJ2-5; DNA: TGCAGTGCTAGCCCTAGCGATAGGGAGACCCAGTACTTC; CDR3: CSASPSDRETQYF
V: TRBV7-3; size: many; D: NA; J: TRBJ1-1; DNA: TGTGCCAGCAGCCGAAACAGGGTACAATACACTGAAGCTTTCTTT; CDR3: CASSRNRVQYTEAFF
V: TRBV7-3; size: NA; D: NA; J: TRBJ2-1; DNA: TGTGCCAGCAGCACCCTGGAAAAGGCTTACAATGAGCAGTTCTTC; CDR3: CASSTLEKAYNEQFF
V: TRBV28; size: many; D: NA; J: TRBJ1-1; DNA: TGTGCCAGCAGTGGAACGGACAGCTTGAACACTGAAGCTTTCTTT; CDR3: CASSGTDSLNTEAFF
V: TRBV20-1; size: NA; D: TRBD2; J: TRBJ2-1; DNA: TGCAGTGGGCGGGCGGGGGGGCCAGATGAGCAGTTCTTC; CDR3: CSGRAGGPDEQFF
V: TRBV12-3/TRBV12-4; size: many; D: NA; J: TRBJ1-2; DNA: TGTGCCAGTTGGGACACCAATAACTATGGCTACACCTTC; CDR3: CASWDTNNYGYTF
V: TRBV12-3/TRBV12-4; size: NA; D: TRBD1; J: TRBJ1-5; DNA: TGTGCCAGCAGTTTACGGGAGACAGGGCTCAATCAGCCCCAGCATTTT; CDR3: CASSLRETGLNQPQHF
V: TRBV3-1; size: many; D: NA; J: TRBJ2-3; DNA: TGTGCCAGCAGCCTATTCGGGGCAGGGGATACGCAGTATTTT; CDR3: CASSLFGAGDTQYF
V: TRBV11-1; size: few; D: NA; J: TRBJ1-1; DNA: TGTGCCAGCAGCTCCCGCGGTGGTGGGGGCACTGAAGCTTTCTTT; CDR3: CASSSRGGGGTEAFF
V: TRBV11-2; size: many; D: NA; J: TRBJ2-3; DNA: TGTGCCAGCAGCTTAGCTAACTGGGCAGATACGCAGTATTTT; CDR3: CASSLANWADTQYF
V: TRBV4-1; size: few; D: NA; J: TRBJ2-5; DNA: TGCGCCAGCAGCCTTTCAGGGGCTGAAGAGACCCAGTACTTC; CDR3: CASSLSGAEETQYF
V: TRBV5-5; size: NA; D: NA; J: TRBJ1-6; DNA: TGTGCCAGCAGCTTGGTTGGTCGTGGAACCAATTCACCCCTCCACTTT; CDR3: CASSLVGRGTNSPLHF
V: TRBV4-1; size: NA; D: NA; J: TRBJ2-7; DNA: TGCGCCAGCACCCAGGTTGACGACTCCTACGAGCAGTACTTC; CDR3: CASTQVDDSYEQYF
V: TRBV27; size: few; D: NA; J: TRBJ2-2; DNA: TGTGCCAGCAGTTTGTTCGCGAACACCGGGGAGCTGTTTTTT; CDR3: CASSLFANTGELFF
V: TRBV7-9; size: few; D: TRBD1; J: TRBJ1-3; DNA: TGTGCCAGCAGCTACCGGGACAGGGATTGGCGCTCTGGAAACACCATATATTTT; CDR3: CASSYRDRDWRSGNTIYF
V: TRBV28; size: NA; D: TRBD2; J: TRBJ2-1; DNA: TGTGCCGGCAGTCCGTGGACTAGCGGGGGTAATGAGCAGTTCTTC; CDR3: CAGSPWTSGGNEQFF
V: TRBV10-3; size: NA; D: TRBD1; J: TRBJ1-6; DNA: TGTGCCATCAGCTCGGGACAGGGGTTGTACTCACCCCTCCACTTT; CDR3: CAISSGQGLYSPLHF
V: TRBV19; size: few; D: TRBD1; J: TRBJ1-1; DNA: TGTGCCAGTAGCCGCGCGGGGACAGGGTTAGACACTGGAGCTTTCTTT; CDR3: CASSRAGTGLDTGAFF
V: TRBV2; size: many; D: NA; J: TRBJ1-5; DNA: TGTGCCAGCGGAGGCATAGGGGACAATCAGCCCCAGCATTTT; CDR3: CASGGIGDNQPQHF
V: TRBV5-1; size: many; D: NA; J: TRBJ1-1; DNA: TGCGCCAGCAGCCCCGGACTGGAATTGAACACTGAAGCTTTCTTT; CDR3: CASSPGLELNTEAFF
V: TRBV30; size: many; D: NA; J: TRBJ1-5; DNA: TGTGCCTACCAGCGGGGGGCGGGTCAGCCCCAGCATTTT; CDR3: CAYQRGAGQPQHF
V: TRBV6-1; size: NA; D: TRBD1; J: TRBJ2-1; DNA: TGTGCCAGCAAGGCAGGACAGGGGGTGTATGAGCAGTTCTTC; CDR3: CASKAGQGVYEQFF
V: TRBV20-1; size: many; D: TRBD2; J: TRBJ2-3; DNA: TGCAGTGCTAGAGATGCGGGGGGCACAGATACGCAGTATTTT; CDR3: CSARDAGGTDTQYF